The entry that follows covers one TCR beta chain sequence. Its antigen is not known. The entry originates in a study of T cell repertoires in cytomegalovirus infection. Looking at the study overall: Signatures in public TCR beta sequences pointed to both CMV infection and matching HLA type. Broader study findings: Cumulative public TCR beta family frequency identified carriers of CMV plus the relevant HLA.

TCRdb ran MiXCR on the reads and lists one entry per CDR3 protein. Of under 850,000 distinct CDR3 sequences in the sample, approximately 34% are singletons; the top ten hold around 2.6%. The sequence was collected from a human donor in good health (CMV status not recorded). Some clones in this sample may be carry-over from other donors' samples. Sequencing input: PBMCs.

The CDR3: CASSSADRTNEKLFF. The CDR3 DNA sequence: TGTGCCAGCAGTTCCGCGGACAGGACTAATGAAAAACTGTTTTTT. V gene TRBV28 combines with J gene TRBJ1-4; 7 bases are a match to TRBD1. The CDR3 totals 15 residues. The germline CDR1 and CDR2 sequences are MDHEN and SYDVKM. The V segment lost 4 bases and the J segment 2 bases; nucleotides outside the gene matches: 4. Using reference TRBV28 and TRBJ1-4 for the parts outside the CDR3, the full variable domain is DVKVTQSSRYLVKRTGEKVFLECVQDMDHENMFWYRQDPGLGLRLIYFSYDVKMKEKGDIPEGYSVSREKKERFSLILESASTNQTSMYLCASSSADRTNEKLFFGSGTQLSVL.